Each of the 13 T cell receptor beta chains below was sequenced from the same sample in a study of Ad26.COV2.S vaccination and SARS-CoV-2 variants. The treatment was: some 19 received Ad26.COV2.S at low or high dose, single or two shots; about 5 received placebo; per-sample allocation not given. Material that was analyzed had been drawn on day 63 after the first vaccine or placebo injection. Repertoires were generated with immunoSEQ multiplex PCR, while TCRdb's copy carries only in-frame clones and drops some. Among about 680,000 clones listed, around 92% were seen once. Sequencing used peripheral blood, obtained in a trial of Ad26.COV2.S vaccine versus placebo. These receptors all come from a person aged 18-65 years who received the Ad26.COV2.S COVID-19 vaccine or a placebo.

For the CDR3, the DNA is TGTGCCAGCAGTGAAGGTTTAGGAGCTCTCGCTAACTATGGCTACACCTTC. It is translated as CASSEGLGALANYGYTF. The rearrangement links TRBV6-1 to TRBJ1-2, with D uncertain. The CDR3 covers 17 residues. The V end lost 1 base, the J end lost 0 bases, and 15 bases lay between the germline ends. Germline assignment: CDR1 MNHNS and CDR2 SASEGT.

The genes are TRBV5-4 and TRBJ2-3; TRBD2 matches 14 bases. This CDR3 is built from 15 residues. V gave up 9 bases and J gave up 5 bases; unmatched junction bases: 8. Germline V lookup: CDR1 SGHNT, CDR2 YYREEE (reference sequence). The CDR3 DNA reads TGTGCCACCCGGGCCGGGACTAGCGGGGGAGATACGCAGTATTTT. As protein: CATRAGTSGGDTQYF.

The chain uses TRBV11-2 and TRBJ2-7, with D hard to call. The CDR3 is 15 amino acids. Germline CDR1 SGHAT, CDR2 FQNNGV. The germline V and J ends were trimmed by 5 bases and 3 bases, with 17 bases remaining between them. The CDR3 loop reads CASSLDGIDLYEQYF. Here the CDR3 DNA reads TGTGCCAGCAGCCTGGATGGGATTGATCTCTACGAGCAGTACTTC.

CDR3 sequence: CASSFDTSNTGELFF. The DNA of the CDR3 is TGTGCCAGCAGTTTTGACACCTCCAACACCGGGGAGCTGTTTTTT. The chain is built from TRBV6-2 or TRBV6-3 and TRBJ2-2; no clear D gene. The CDR3 loop spans 15 amino acids. V was shortened by 4 bases and J by 2 bases, with 11 bases between the two germline ends. Looked up from germline, CDR1 is MNHEY and CDR2 is SVGEGT.

The rearrangement uses TRBV12-3 or TRBV12-4 and TRBJ1-2; D perhaps matches TRBD1 (5 bases). With 4 bases removed from V and 8 bases from J, the gap between germline ends came to 14 bases. The CDR3 sequence is 13 residues long. The CDR3 region is CASSSKAGLGYTF. CDR3 bases: TGTGCCAGCAGTTCGAAGGCGGGGCTCGGCTACACCTTC.

The rearrangement links TRBV2 to TRBJ1-5; perhaps TRBD1 as D (5 bases). CDR3 length: 14 residues. Trimming removed 10 bases from V and 1 base from J, with 14 bases in between. Germline V lookup: CDR1 SNHLY, CDR2 FYNNEI. CDR3 DNA sequence: TGTGCCACCAAAACCGGGACGAGCAATCAGCCCCAGCATTTT. Translated: CATKTGTSNQPQHF.

The chain uses TRBV6-6 and TRBJ1-6; D is perhaps TRBD1 (6 bases). V lost 2 bases and J lost 7, with 12 bases in between. Germline V gives CDR1 MNHNY, CDR2 SVGAGI (reference sequence). The CDR3 sequence is 15 residues long. In DNA form, the CDR3 reads TGTGCCAGCAGTTACGGGAGGGGGATGAATTCACCCCTCCACTTT. Translated, it gives CASSYGRGMNSPLHF.

V and J are TRBV6-2 or TRBV6-3 and TRBJ1-1, with TRBD1 matching over 8 bases. The length of the CDR3 is 18 residues. The V gene end was trimmed by 0 bases and the J gene end by 0 bases; junction bases not matched to a gene: 9. CDR1 and CDR2 from the germline V gene are MNHEY and SVGEGT. CDR3: CASSYSTGTGILNTEAFF. DNA for the CDR3: TGTGCCAGCAGTTACTCCACCGGGACAGGAATATTGAACACTGAAGCTTTCTTT.

This clone was picked up a small number of times. V usage is TRBV9 and J usage is TRBJ2-1, with a tentative D call TRBD1 (5 bases). The CDR3 sequence is 14 residues long. Germline V gives CDR1 SGDLS, CDR2 YYNGEE. V lost 0 bases, J lost 2 bases, and 6 bases lay in between. DNA of the CDR3: TGTGCCAGCAGCGTAGCACAGGCCTACAATGAGCAGTTCTTC. Its translation is CASSVAQAYNEQFF.

This chain connects TRBV7-6 to TRBJ1-1; no clear D gene. The germline V and J ends were trimmed by 6 bases and 1 base, with 9 bases remaining between them. The germline CDR1 and CDR2 sequences are SGHVS and FNYEAQ. The CDR3 covers 13 residues. This CDR3 is CASSPSENTEAFF. CDR3 DNA: TGTGCCAGCAGTCCCTCGGAGAACACTGAAGCTTTCTTT.

The chain is built from TRBV7-6 and TRBJ1-2; TRBD1 aligns across 10 bases. Germline trimming cut 1 base from V and 2 bases from J; bases unmatched to any gene: 7. This CDR3 region has 17 residues. Germline V lookup: CDR1 SGHVS, CDR2 FNYEAQ. The DNA of the CDR3 is TGTGCCAGCAGCTTAGAGTCCCGGGACAGGGGCAACTATGGCTACACCTTC. Translating it yields CASSLESRDRGNYGYTF.

Only one count was recorded for this clone. The chain links TRBV5-6 to TRBJ2-7, with D uncertain. CDR3 length: 13 residues. The V end was cut by 4 bases, the J end by 2 bases, with 10 bases between. CDR1 SGHDT and CDR2 YYEEEE come from the germline V gene. The CDR3 DNA reads as TGTGCCAGCAGCGCAGATCCAGCCTACGAGCAGTACTTC. The encoded protein is CASSADPAYEQYF.

CDR3 coding DNA: TGTGCCAGCAGCCGTGACTCGAGCTCTGGAAACACCATATATTTT. Protein: CASSRDSSSGNTIYF. V and J are TRBV11-3 and TRBJ1-3; D not certain. The germline V and J ends were trimmed by 5 bases and 0 bases, with 11 bases remaining between them. The length of the CDR3 is 15 residues. Looked up from germline, CDR1 is SGHNT and CDR2 is YENEEA.